This T cell receptor beta chain was sequenced for a study of identical twins (dated by TCRdb to 2016 to 2017). Background on the whole study: To test whether fetal clonotypes persist, the study used deep sequencing on TCR alpha and beta repertoires from monozygotic twins, unrelated adults of various ages, and cord blood. To rule out contamination, the twin experiments were replicated at different times with different library preparation protocols. The paper as a whole reports these results and caveats: Because the same donors could not be followed over many years, the conclusions depended on cross-sectional statistical analysis. A weaker excess of twin sharing was found in beta out-of-frame sequences because the signal-to-noise ratio was lowered by fewer shared sequences. Fewer insertions were carried by abundant cord blood beta clonotypes; a weaker similar trend was observed in young adult naive repertoires, while no such trend was observed in memory repertoires. Compared with coincidental sharing between unrelated individuals, out-of-frame TCR alpha sequences shared between twins had an excess of sequences with low generation probability. Invariant T cells such as MAIT and iNKT could partly confound zero-insertion analyses, although diverse VJ usage argued against such confounding for most clonotypes. In monozygotic twins, recombination models systematically underestimated out-of-frame TCR alpha sharing, but the models matched the sharing seen between unrelated individuals.

Every donor was a healthy Caucasian. Three pairs of female monozygotic twins, all aged about 18 to 29 years, made up the twin cohort. RNA for TCR libraries was isolated from peripheral blood mononuclear cells. This clonotype was found many times. Its binding antigen is unknown. Per-nucleotide qualities are absent, and no much larger clonotype sits a single base away. The receptor library was made with 5' RACE. The listed sequencing device is Illumina HiSeq 2000. A universal primer binding site was added through template switching, and the final cDNA carried a unique molecular identifier so that TCR cDNA molecules could be counted accurately. First-strand cDNA for TCR alpha and beta chains was synthesized from specific primers in the conserved constant-segment region. To control for contamination, each cDNA library was double barcoded with a SMART-Mk sample barcode plus Illumina barcodes. TruSeq adapter sequences, together with Illumina sample barcodes, were added in two successive PCR steps. The TCR alpha and beta cDNA libraries were sequenced on the Illumina HiSeq platform using custom primers. In the source study's methods: MiGEC was used to process raw reads and extract unique molecular identifiers, and MiXCR was used to find CDR3 positions. Recombination models were inferred per individual with the repgenHMM and IGoR tools using an EM algorithm. Shared clonotypes were analyzed with the tcR package in R, and sharing was normalized by the product of cloneset sizes. To study raw recombination without the effects of thymic and clonal selection, out-of-frame nonproductive sequences were analyzed. Clones were called with MiXCR by TCRdb after fastp trimmed the public reads at Q25, and only in-frame beta chains were retained. Here each entry gathers all rows of one CDR3 protein and keeps the most common genes and DNA. TCRdb's processing, not the authors' own work, is the source of the V and J calls. In all, the sample holds about 660,000 distinct CDR3 sequences, and under 9% of those were seen once. Jointly, the top ten make up approximately 0.96% of the sample.

This sample was shared with a second study, whose subject was yellow fever vaccine responses in identical twins. Per the second study: The authors reported that the T cell response to vaccination in identical twins appeared partly convergent and partly personalized. Focusing on identical twins, the study followed the T cell clones that responded to the vaccine, and did so with precision.

Source material: PBMCs. This TCR came from a young woman in good health.

The CDR3 reads CASSLGSRTDTQYF. The bases read TGTGCCAGCAGCTTAGGTTCCAGAACAGATACGCAGTATTTT. The chain joins TRBV7-8 to TRBJ2-3, with no confidently assigned D gene. The germline V gene specifies SGHVS as CDR1 and FQNEAQ as CDR2. V is reduced by 1 base and J by 3 bases, leaving a spacing of 8 bases between them. Including the terminal cysteine and phenylalanine, the CDR3 comprises 14 residues. Only the CDR3 DNA is retained, 42 bases long and in frame from the first base.